This T cell receptor beta chain appears in the sequencing data of a study of cytomegalovirus exposure and HLA in healthy donors. Study as a whole: The same platform was used for the roughly 120 validation repertoires as for the approximately 630 first-cohort repertoires, as reported in a later analysis.

Assay: immunoSEQ multiplex PCR; the TCRdb copy retains only in-frame clones and omits some. The table has about 140,000 clones, around nine tenths seen once. For this clone: Antigen unknown.

Per germline, CDR1 LNHDA and CDR2 SQIVND (reference sequence). The ends were cut back, 4 bases at V and 9 bases at J, with 13 bases in the middle. This CDR3 has 13 residues. The study's findings and limits: First-cohort TCR clusters tended to co-occur in the approximately 110 validation repertoires, a later analysis found. As was reported, the classifier diagnosed cytomegalovirus status with high specificity and sensitivity.

Sample: PBMCs. This receptor was taken from a man aged 18 to 30 in good health and CMV-seropositive. The chain employs TRBV19 and TRBJ2-1, with D possibly TRBD2 on 5 matching bases. This CDR3 is CASSSQHRGEQFF. The CDR3, as DNA: TGTGCCAGTAGTAGCCAGCACCGGGGTGAGCAGTTCTTC.